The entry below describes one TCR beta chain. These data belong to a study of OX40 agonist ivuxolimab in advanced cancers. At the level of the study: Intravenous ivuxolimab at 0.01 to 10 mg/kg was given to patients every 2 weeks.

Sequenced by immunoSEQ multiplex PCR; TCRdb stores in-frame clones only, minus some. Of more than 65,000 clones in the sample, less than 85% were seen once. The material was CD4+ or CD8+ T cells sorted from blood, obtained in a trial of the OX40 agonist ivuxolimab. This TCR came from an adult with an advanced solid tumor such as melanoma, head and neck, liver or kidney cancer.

CDR3 DNA sequence: TGTGCCAGCAGCCAAACAGGGTGGGGGACCGGGGAGCTGTTTTTT. Amino acid sequence: CASSQTGWGTGELFF. This chain uses TRBV7-7 with TRBJ2-2, with D maybe TRBD1 (6 bases). V was cut by 5 bases and J by 5 bases, with 15 bases left in between. The CDR3 totals 15 residues. CDR1 SSHAT and CDR2 FNYEAQ come from the germline V gene (reference sequence).